The 27 T cell receptor beta chains listed next were all sequenced from one sample in a study of glioma-infiltrating T cells after dendritic cell vaccination. Libraries were prepared by immunoSEQ multiplex PCR; TCRdb keeps only in-frame clonotypes and omits some of them. The sample lists 93,000 or so clones; approximately 81% were seen once. Sample: blood, taken before dendritic cell vaccination. These TCRs come from a human donor with glioblastoma.

The chain uses TRBV4-1 and TRBJ2-7, with 7 nucleotides matching TRBD2. V lost 6 bases, J lost 1 base, and 18 bases stayed unmatched. Germline-derived CDR1 and CDR2 are MGHRA and YSYEKL. There are 18 residues in the CDR3. The CDR3 region has the DNA TGCGCCAGCAGTCAGCCCCTCCCGCGGGGAGGGGAATCCTACGAGCAGTACTTC. Its protein product is CASSQPLPRGGESYEQYF.

The chain uses TRBV5-1 and TRBJ2-7, with 7 bases identical to TRBD1. Germline loops: CDR1 SGHRS, CDR2 YFSETQ. This CDR3 has 15 residues. The V gene end was trimmed by 3 bases and the J gene end by 5 bases; junction bases not matched to a gene: 11. CDR3 region: CASSSLTGVDDEQYF. The CDR3 region has the DNA TGCGCCAGCAGCTCATTAACAGGGGTAGATGACGAGCAGTACTTC.

CDR3 loop: CASSRGTVNTEAFF. CDR3 sequence (DNA): TGTGCCAGCAGTCGGGGGACAGTTAACACTGAAGCTTTCTTT. The V and J genes are TRBV27 and TRBJ1-1; 7 bases match TRBD1. The CDR3 extends over 14 amino acids. Germline trimming cut 5 bases from V and 2 bases from J; bases unmatched to any gene: 5. Germline CDR1 MNHEY, CDR2 SMNVEV (reference sequence).

The J gene is TRBJ1-3, the V gene TRBV4-2; D ambiguous. Germline CDR1 reads LGHNA; CDR2 reads YNFKEQ. Between the trimmed V and J ends, which lost 0 bases and 0 bases, there was a span of 12 bases. This CDR3 has 17 residues. The CDR3 sequence: CASSQDIAGRSGNTIYF. CDR3 nucleotides: TGTGCCAGCAGCCAAGATATTGCAGGCCGCTCTGGAAACACCATATATTTT.

This clone turned up a few times. The chain combines TRBV28 with TRBJ1-3; no clear D gene. The germline V and J ends were trimmed by 3 bases and 0 bases, with 6 bases remaining between them. There are 14 residues in the CDR3. The V gene's germline CDR1 is MDHEN and CDR2 SYDVKM. The CDR3 is CASSLADSGNTIYF. The CDR3 nucleotides read TGTGCCAGCAGTTTGGCCGACTCTGGAAACACCATATATTTT.

The chain employs TRBV28 and TRBJ2-7, with 11 bases aligning to TRBD1. Trimming took 5 bases from V and 3 from J; bases not matched to a gene: 6. Germline V lookup: CDR1 MDHEN, CDR2 SYDVKM. The CDR3 totals 15 residues. CDR3 bases: TGTGCCAGCAGTCGTCCGGGACAGGGGGTCTACGAGCAGTACTTC. As protein: CASSRPGQGVYEQYF.

The CDR3 is CASSPSGNQPQHF. CDR3 DNA sequence: TGTGCCAGCAGCCCCTCAGGCAATCAGCCCCAGCATTTT. V usage is TRBV6-5 and J usage is TRBJ1-5; D gene ambiguous. The V end was cut by 6 bases, the J end by 2 bases, with 8 bases between. CDR3 length equals 13 residues. Germline CDR1 MNHEY, CDR2 SVGAGI.

Concerning this clone: The sample carries other DNA sequences with the same CDR3. The CDR3 sequence: CASSKTGQGLGYTF. The CDR3 DNA reads TGTGCCAGCAGTAAAACCGGACAGGGTTTAGGCTACACCTTC. V gene TRBV6-5 combines with J gene TRBJ1-2; 8 nucleotides agree with TRBD1. The germline V gene has CDR1 MNHEY and CDR2 SVGAGI. This CDR3 is 14 amino acids long. Trimming removed 5 bases from V and 8 bases from J; junction bases left unmatched: 10.

The CDR3 here is CASSIGTGYYGYTF. The CDR3 bases are TGTGCCAGTAGTATCGGTACAGGCTACTATGGCTACACCTTC. The rearrangement links TRBV19 to TRBJ1-2; TRBD1 is a possible D gene (5 bases). Germline V gives CDR1 LNHDA, CDR2 SQIVND (reference sequence). The ends were cut back, 3 bases at V and 3 bases at J, with 11 bases in the middle. This CDR3 is built from 14 residues.

The chain uses TRBV7-8 and TRBJ1-4; D unresolved. Germline loops: CDR1 SGHVS, CDR2 FQNEAQ. CDR3 length: 15 amino acids. The germline V and J ends were trimmed by 1 base and 0 bases, with 6 bases remaining between them. The CDR3 DNA follows: TGTGCCAGCAGCTTAGTGGCGGCAACTAATGAAAAACTGTTTTTT. Its translation: CASSLVAATNEKLFF.

This chain links TRBV5-4 with TRBJ1-4; 7 positions agree with TRBD1. This CDR3 has 15 residues. J gave up 8 bases and V 2 bases, and 9 bases lay outside the gene matches. CDR1 and CDR2 from the germline V gene are SGHNT and YYREEE (reference sequence). The chain's CDR3 is CASSFAPTGSEKLFF. CDR3 in DNA: TGTGCCAGCAGCTTCGCCCCGACAGGGAGCGAAAAACTGTTTTTT.

V usage is TRBV2 and J usage is TRBJ2-7; 8 positions agree with TRBD1. V trimming: 3 bases; J trimming: 6 bases; junction bases outside the gene matches: 7. The CDR3 is 14 residues long. Germline V lookup: CDR1 SNHLY, CDR2 FYNNEI. In nucleotides, the CDR3 is TGTGCCAGCAGTGACCAGGGGGCGGTGGGCGAGCAGTACTTC. Amino acid sequence: CASSDQGAVGEQYF.

This chain uses TRBV10-1 with TRBJ2-7; D remains ambiguous. Germline V CDR1 and CDR2: WNHNN, SYGVQD (reference sequence). Deletions cut 4 bases from V and 2 bases from J, with 9 bases between. This CDR3 has 13 residues. CDR3: CASSVLPTYEQYF. The CDR3 nucleotides are TGCGCCAGCAGTGTACTACCCACCTACGAGCAGTACTTC.

V is TRBV5-1 and J is TRBJ1-1; 9 bases fit TRBD1. Germline CDR1 SGHRS, CDR2 YFSETQ. The V segment lost 4 bases and the J segment 4 bases; nucleotides outside the gene matches: 5. CDR3 length equals 14 residues. The CDR3 reads CASSPGQGFTEAFF. CDR3 bases: TGCGCCAGCAGCCCGGGACAGGGTTTCACTGAAGCTTTCTTT.

This chain connects TRBV19 to TRBJ2-3, with 8 positions matching TRBD2. Germline CDR1 LNHDA, CDR2 SQIVND (reference sequence). CDR3 size: 14 residues. V dropped 4 bases and J dropped 4; count of bases not matched to a gene: 4. The CDR3 sequence: CASSSGRYADTQYF. DNA for the CDR3: TGTGCCAGTAGTAGCGGGAGGTACGCAGATACGCAGTATTTT.

This chain uses TRBV16 with TRBJ1-5; D unresolved. The V gene lost 5 bases and the J gene lost 1 base, with 12 bases spanning the gap. This CDR3 spans 15 amino acids. Germline values: CDR1 KGHSY, CDR2 FQNENV. The CDR3 nucleotides read TGTGCCAGCAGCTGGGCCGGAGGCAGCAATCAGCCCCAGCATTTT. Translated, it gives CASSWAGGSNQPQHF.

The rearrangement uses TRBV29-1 and TRBJ2-7; 7 bases line up with TRBD2. Germline values: CDR1 SQVTM, CDR2 ANQGSEA. This CDR3 is built from 11 residues. Trimming removed 4 bases from V and 5 bases from J; junction bases left unmatched: 2. The CDR3 reads CSVGGGNEQYF. In nucleotides, the CDR3 is TGCAGCGTTGGGGGGGGAAACGAGCAGTACTTC.

The gene calls are TRBV6-1 and TRBJ1-3; D is ambiguous. CDR1 MNHNS and CDR2 SASEGT come from the germline V gene. The CDR3 loop spans 16 amino acids. Trimming left V 2 bases short and J 0 bases short, with 11 bases between. This CDR3 reads CASSELDPSSGNTIYF. CDR3 sequence (DNA): TGTGCCAGCAGTGAACTAGACCCGAGCTCTGGAAACACCATATATTTT.

The J gene is TRBJ1-2, the V gene TRBV2; D is unclear. CDR1 is SNHLY, CDR2 FYNNEI, per germline. Trimming took off 0 bases at V and 5 bases at J, with 4 bases between the two ends. The CDR3 totals 12 residues. The DNA of the CDR3 is TGTGCCAGCAGTGAAGCCCAGTATGGCTACACCTTC. This translates into CASSEAQYGYTF.

The chain links TRBV6-1 to TRBJ2-7, with D perhaps TRBD1 (6 bases). CDR1 is MNHNS, CDR2 SASEGT, per germline. V was clipped by 6 bases and J by 4 bases, with 19 bases between them. The CDR3 totals 15 residues. In nucleotides, the CDR3 is TGTGCCAGCAGGACTGACAGGTCTCCTGTGTACGAGCAGTACTTC. Its translation: CASRTDRSPVYEQYF.

The chain couples TRBV5-1 to TRBJ1-1, with a weak D call TRBD1 (6 bases). There are 15 residues in the CDR3. The germline V and J ends were trimmed by 0 bases and 5 bases, with 14 bases remaining between them. Germline assignment: CDR1 SGHRS and CDR2 YFSETQ. The CDR3 reads CASSLDRVKGTEAFF. The CDR3 DNA reads as TGCGCCAGCAGCTTGGACAGGGTGAAGGGGACTGAAGCTTTCTTT.

CDR3 bases: TGTGCCAGCAGCTTGAGCGGGTCTGGGGCCAACGTCCTGACTTTC. Its translation: CASSLSGSGANVLTF. This chain connects TRBV5-5 to TRBJ2-6; a possible D gene is TRBD2 (6 bases). The V end lost 1 base, the J end lost 1 base, and 6 bases lay between the germline ends. Germline V lookup: CDR1 SGHKS, CDR2 YYEKEE (reference sequence). This CDR3 is built from 15 residues. Combining the CDR3 with reference TRBV5-5 and TRBJ2-6 gives the whole variable domain DAGVTQSPTHLIKTRGQQVTLRCSPISGHKSVSWYQQVLGQGPQFIFQYYEKEERGRGNFPDRFSARQFPNYSSELNVNALLLGDSALYLCASSLSGSGANVLTFGAGSRLTVL.

This chain links TRBV9 with TRBJ2-7; TRBD1 might be the D (7 bases). V lost 3 bases and J 3 bases, leaving 16 bases between the germline ends. Germline assignment: CDR1 SGDLS and CDR2 YYNGEE. CDR3 length equals 15 residues. CDR3: CASSALGQGGYEQYF. The DNA of the CDR3 is TGTGCCAGCAGCGCCTTGGGGCAGGGGGGCTACGAGCAGTACTTC. Based on the CDR3 plus reference TRBV9 and TRBJ2-7, the full variable domain is DSGVTQTPKHLITATGQRVTLRCSPRSGDLSVYWYQQSLDQGLQFLIQYYNGEERAKGNILERFSAQQFPDLHSELNLSSLELGDSALYFCASSALGQGGYEQYFGPGTRLTVT.

The J gene is TRBJ1-1, the V gene TRBV21-1; the listed D gene, TRBD1, was not tested against the DNA. TRBV21-1 is a pseudogene segment. The CDR3 is 12 residues long. CDR3 amino acids: CASSNQGAKAFF. CDR3 DNA sequence: TGTGCCAGCAGCAACCAGGGGGCCAAAGCTTTCTTT.

This clone was counted a few times. The V gene is TRBV5-1, the J gene TRBJ2-2, with D maybe TRBD2 (7 bases). From germline, CDR1 is SGHRS and CDR2 YFSETQ. V was shortened by 5 bases and J by 7 bases, with 21 bases between the two germline ends. The CDR3 has 16 residues. CDR3 in amino acids: CASRWGLADAGGELFF. The CDR3 nucleotides are TGCGCCAGCAGGTGGGGGCTAGCGGACGCGGGCGGGGAGCTGTTTTTT.

The V gene is TRBV7-9, the J gene TRBJ2-2; D gene uncertain. With 4 bases removed from V and 3 bases from J, the gap between germline ends came to 9 bases. Germline V CDR1 and CDR2: SEHNR, FQNEAQ (reference sequence). The CDR3 sequence is 14 residues long. CDR3 sequence: CASSSDTHTGELFF. The CDR3 DNA follows: TGTGCCAGCAGCTCCGACACTCACACCGGGGAGCTGTTTTTT.

The gene calls are TRBV29-1 and TRBJ2-7, with no clear D. The CDR3 length is 14 residues. In germline, CDR1 is SQVTM, CDR2 ANQGSEA. Between the trimmed V and J ends, which lost 4 bases and 1 base, there was a span of 14 bases. CDR3 nucleotides: TGCAGCGTTGTGGTCAGAACACGATCCTACGAGCAGTACTTC. This gives the protein CSVVVRTRSYEQYF.